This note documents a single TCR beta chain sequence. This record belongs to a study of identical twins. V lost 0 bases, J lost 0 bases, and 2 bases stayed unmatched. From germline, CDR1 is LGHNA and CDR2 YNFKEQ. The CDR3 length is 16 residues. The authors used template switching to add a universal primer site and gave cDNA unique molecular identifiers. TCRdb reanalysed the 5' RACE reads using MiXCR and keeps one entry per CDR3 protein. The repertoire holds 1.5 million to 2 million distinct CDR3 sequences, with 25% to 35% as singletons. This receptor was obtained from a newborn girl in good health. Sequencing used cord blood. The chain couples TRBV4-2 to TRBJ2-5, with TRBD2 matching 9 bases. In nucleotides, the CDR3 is TGTGCCAGCAGCCAAGAGCTAGCGGGGTACCAAGAGACCCAGTACTTC. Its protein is CASSQELAGYQETQYF.